This TCR beta chain was sequenced for a study of cytomegalovirus exposure and HLA in healthy donors. Germline V gives CDR1 KGHSH, CDR2 LQKENI. Trimming removed 0 bases from V and 3 bases from J; junction bases left unmatched: 6. The CDR3 runs 17 residues. These donors counted as nominally healthy when sampled, but unrecorded immune exposures were likely. The PCR used 60 Vbeta and 13 Jbeta primers. Some clones are missing from TCRdb's copy, which holds only in-frame ones; the method was immunoSEQ multiplex PCR. Of fewer than 150,000 clones detected, roughly three quarters appear once; the ten largest clones hold approximately 2%.

This sequence was found in a man aged 25-40 years in good health and CMV-seronegative. Sample: PBMCs. The V call is TRBV18, the J call TRBJ2-5; TRBD1 matches 11 bases. CDR3 DNA sequence: TGTGCCAGCTCACCACCTCGGACAGGGGGCGAAGAAGAGACCCAGTACTTC. Its translation: CASSPPRTGGEEETQYF.